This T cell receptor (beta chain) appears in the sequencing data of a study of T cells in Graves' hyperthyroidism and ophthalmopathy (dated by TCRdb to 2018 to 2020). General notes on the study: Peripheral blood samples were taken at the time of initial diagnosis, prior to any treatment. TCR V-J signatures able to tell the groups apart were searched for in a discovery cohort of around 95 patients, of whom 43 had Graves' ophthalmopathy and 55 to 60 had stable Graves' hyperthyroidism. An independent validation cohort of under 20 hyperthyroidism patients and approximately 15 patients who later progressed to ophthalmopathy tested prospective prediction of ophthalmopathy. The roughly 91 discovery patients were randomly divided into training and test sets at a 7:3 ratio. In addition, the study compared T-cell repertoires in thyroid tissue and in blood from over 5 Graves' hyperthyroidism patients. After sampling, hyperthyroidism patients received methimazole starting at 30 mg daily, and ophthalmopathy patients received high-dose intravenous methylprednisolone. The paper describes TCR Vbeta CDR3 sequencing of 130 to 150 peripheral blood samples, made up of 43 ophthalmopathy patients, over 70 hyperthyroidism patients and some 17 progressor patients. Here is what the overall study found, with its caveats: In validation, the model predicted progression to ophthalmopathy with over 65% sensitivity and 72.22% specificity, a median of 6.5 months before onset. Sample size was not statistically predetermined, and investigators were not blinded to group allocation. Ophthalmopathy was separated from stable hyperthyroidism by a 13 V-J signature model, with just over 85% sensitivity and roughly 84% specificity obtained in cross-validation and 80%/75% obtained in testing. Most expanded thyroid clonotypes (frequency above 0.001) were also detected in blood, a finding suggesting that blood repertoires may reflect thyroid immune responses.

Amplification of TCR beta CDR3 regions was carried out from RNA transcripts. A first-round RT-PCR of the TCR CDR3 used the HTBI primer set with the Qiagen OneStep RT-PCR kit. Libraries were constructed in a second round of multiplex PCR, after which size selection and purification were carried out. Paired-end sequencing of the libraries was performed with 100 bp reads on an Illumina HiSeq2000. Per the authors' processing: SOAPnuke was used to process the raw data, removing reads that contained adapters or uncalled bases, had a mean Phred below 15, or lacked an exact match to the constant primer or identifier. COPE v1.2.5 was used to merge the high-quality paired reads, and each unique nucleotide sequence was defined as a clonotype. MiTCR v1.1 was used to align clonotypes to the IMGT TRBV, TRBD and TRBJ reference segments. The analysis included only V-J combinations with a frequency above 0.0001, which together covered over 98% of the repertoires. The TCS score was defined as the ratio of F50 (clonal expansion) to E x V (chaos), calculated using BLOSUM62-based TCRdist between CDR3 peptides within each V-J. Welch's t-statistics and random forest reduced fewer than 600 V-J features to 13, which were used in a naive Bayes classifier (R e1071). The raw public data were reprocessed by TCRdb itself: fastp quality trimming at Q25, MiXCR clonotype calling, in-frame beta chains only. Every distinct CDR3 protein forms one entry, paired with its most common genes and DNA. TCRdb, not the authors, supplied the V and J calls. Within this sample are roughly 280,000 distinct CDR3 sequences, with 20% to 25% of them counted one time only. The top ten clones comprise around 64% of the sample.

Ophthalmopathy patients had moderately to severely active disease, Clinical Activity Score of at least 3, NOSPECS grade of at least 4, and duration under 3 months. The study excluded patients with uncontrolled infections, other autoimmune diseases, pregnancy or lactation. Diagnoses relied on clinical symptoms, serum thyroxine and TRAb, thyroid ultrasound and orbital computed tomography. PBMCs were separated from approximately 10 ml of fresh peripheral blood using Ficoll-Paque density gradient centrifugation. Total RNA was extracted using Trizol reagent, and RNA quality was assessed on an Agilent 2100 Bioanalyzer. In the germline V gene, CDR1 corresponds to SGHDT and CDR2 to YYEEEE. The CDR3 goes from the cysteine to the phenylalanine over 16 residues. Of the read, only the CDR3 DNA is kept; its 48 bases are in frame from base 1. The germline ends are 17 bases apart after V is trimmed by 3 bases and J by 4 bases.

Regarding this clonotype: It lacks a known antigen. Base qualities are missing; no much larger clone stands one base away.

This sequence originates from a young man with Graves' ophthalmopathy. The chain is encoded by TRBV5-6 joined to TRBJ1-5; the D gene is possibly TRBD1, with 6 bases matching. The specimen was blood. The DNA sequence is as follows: TGTGCCAGCAGCTCGCTGAGGGGAGGGGGTAATCAGCCCCAGCATTTT. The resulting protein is CASSSLRGGGNQPQHF.